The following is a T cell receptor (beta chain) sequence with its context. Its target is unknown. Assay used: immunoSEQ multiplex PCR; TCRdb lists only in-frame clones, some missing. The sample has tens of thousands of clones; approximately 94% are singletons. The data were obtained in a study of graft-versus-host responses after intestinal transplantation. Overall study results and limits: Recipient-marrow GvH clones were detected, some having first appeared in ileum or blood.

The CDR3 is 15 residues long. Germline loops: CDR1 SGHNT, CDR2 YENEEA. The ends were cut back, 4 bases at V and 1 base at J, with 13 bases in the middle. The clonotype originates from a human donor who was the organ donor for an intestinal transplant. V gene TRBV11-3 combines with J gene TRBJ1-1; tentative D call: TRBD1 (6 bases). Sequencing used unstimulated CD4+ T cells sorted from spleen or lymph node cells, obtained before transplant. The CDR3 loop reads CASSSNLDRNTEAFF. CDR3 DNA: TGTGCCAGCAGCTCCAATTTGGACAGGAACACTGAAGCTTTCTTT. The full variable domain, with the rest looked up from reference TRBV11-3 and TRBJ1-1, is EAGVVQSPRYKIIEKKQPVAFWCNPISGHNTLYWYLQNLGQGPELLIRYENEEAVDDSQLPKDRFSAERLKGVDSTLKIQPAELGDSAVYLCASSSNLDRNTEAFFGQGTRLTVV.